This entry lists 20 T cell receptor beta chains sequenced from one sample in a study of cytomegalovirus exposure and HLA in healthy donors. Use of 60 Vbeta and 13 Jbeta primers characterized the PCR. Sequencing used immunoSEQ multiplex PCR; TCRdb keeps in-frame clones, though not all of them. The table lists approximately 160,000 clones, approximately 77% of them singletons. The specimen sequenced was PBMCs. These receptors were obtained from a male donor in good health and CMV-seropositive.

This clone is a singleton in its sample. The rearrangement uses TRBV5-4 and TRBJ2-3, with a tentative D call TRBD1 (6 bases). This CDR3 region has 13 residues. Germline CDR1 is SGHNT and CDR2 is YYREEE (reference sequence). With 4 bases removed from V and 5 bases from J, the gap between germline ends came to 11 bases. In nucleotides, the CDR3 is TGTGCCAGCAGCGTTACAGGGTTAGATACGCAGTATTTT. Protein: CASSVTGLDTQYF.

The chain uses TRBV7-2 and TRBJ2-3; 7 nucleotides line up with TRBD2. Germline V lookup: CDR1 SGHTA, CDR2 FQGNSA. Germline trimming cut 5 bases from V and 0 bases from J; bases unmatched to any gene: 8. This CDR3 contains 16 residues. CDR3 in amino acids: CASSLVGGSSTDTQYF. The CDR3 nucleotides are TGTGCCAGCAGCCTAGTCGGGGGGTCTAGCACAGATACGCAGTATTTT.

The rearrangement uses TRBV9 and TRBJ2-7; possibly TRBD1 for D (6 bases). Looked up from germline, CDR1 is SGDLS and CDR2 is YYNGEE. V dropped 4 bases and J dropped 3 bases, with 20 bases sitting between them. CDR3 size: 16 residues. CDR3 bases: TGTGCCAGCAGCCCCTCATGGGGCAGGGGCCTCTACGAGCAGTACTTC. This translates into CASSPSWGRGLYEQYF.

The genes are TRBV18 and TRBJ1-6; 9 bases align to TRBD1. Germline trimming cut 1 base from V and 2 bases from J; bases unmatched to any gene: 12. Germline V gives CDR1 KGHSH, CDR2 LQKENI. The CDR3 is 20 amino acids. The CDR3 region is CASSPLAFQQGATYNSPLHF. The CDR3 DNA reads TGTGCCAGCTCACCACTAGCCTTCCAACAGGGGGCAACCTATAATTCACCCCTCCACTTT.

The chain joins TRBV9 to TRBJ1-1, with 8 bases that match TRBD1. Losses at the gene ends were 4 bases for V and 3 bases for J; bases not matched to a gene: 8. Germline CDR1 is SGDLS and CDR2 is YYNGEE. CDR3 length: 15 residues. CDR3 protein: CASSTGRGLDTEAFF. The CDR3 coding sequence is TGTGCCAGCAGCACCGGCAGGGGGCTGGACACTGAAGCTTTCTTT.

This clone was seen more than once but under ten times. J is TRBJ2-7 and V is TRBV4-1, with D possibly matching TRBD2 (6 bases). The V end was cut by 1 base, the J end by 2 bases, with 12 bases between. Germline V gene sequence: CDR1 MGHRA, CDR2 YSYEKL. This CDR3 comprises 15 residues. CDR3 sequence (DNA): TGCGCCAGCAGCCAAGTGGGGACTGGCACCTACGAGCAGTACTTC. Translating gives CASSQVGTGTYEQYF.

This rearrangement joins TRBV15 to TRBJ2-2; a weak D match, TRBD1 (6 bases). The CDR3 totals 14 residues. Germline V gene sequence: CDR1 LNHNV, CDR2 YYDKDF (reference sequence). Trimming pared 3 bases from V and 2 bases from J, leaving 7 bases between. The CDR3 nucleotides read TGTGCCACCAGCAGGGACAGTAACACCGGGGAGCTGTTTTTT. Its translation: CATSRDSNTGELFF.

This chain connects TRBV9 to TRBJ2-5; D is unresolved. This CDR3 is built from 13 residues. In germline, CDR1 is SGDLS, CDR2 YYNGEE. V lost 4 bases to trimming and J lost 5 bases, with 12 bases between them. CDR3 DNA: TGTGCCAGCAGCCCTTTTGCTAGTGAGACCCAGTACTTC. Its protein product is CASSPFASETQYF.

This chain uses TRBV7-6 with TRBJ1-1; no reliable D call. This CDR3 comprises 13 residues. Germline loops: CDR1 SGHVS, CDR2 FNYEAQ. Trimming stripped 1 base from V and 1 base from J, with 4 bases between. Written as DNA, the CDR3 is TGTGCCAGCAGCTTAGGGGCGAACACTGAAGCTTTCTTT. Translating it yields CASSLGANTEAFF.

The chain employs TRBV7-8 and TRBJ2-3; TRBD2 agrees at 9 bases. The CDR3 is made up of 16 amino acids. CDR1 and CDR2 (germline): SGHVS, FQNEAQ. J lost 5 bases, V lost 0 bases, and 6 bases had no gene match. The CDR3 loop is CASSLAGGGAKDTQYF. The CDR3 DNA sequence: TGTGCCAGCAGCTTAGCGGGCGGGGGGGCCAAAGATACGCAGTATTTT.

The chain combines TRBV19 with TRBJ1-2, with D perhaps matching TRBD1 (5 bases). Trimming left V 7 bases short and J 2 bases short, with 11 bases between. The V gene's germline CDR1 is LNHDA and CDR2 SQIVND (reference sequence). The CDR3 runs 13 residues. CDR3 in DNA: TGTGCCAGTACCGTGACAGCGAACTATGGCTACACCTTC. Its protein product is CASTVTANYGYTF.

The rearrangement links TRBV7-9 to TRBJ2-3; the D gene is possibly TRBD2 (5 bases). The CDR3 covers 14 residues. V lost 4 bases and J lost 2, with 10 bases in between. Germline V gene sequence: CDR1 SEHNR, CDR2 FQNEAQ (reference sequence). CDR3 sequence reads: CASSSRVFTDTQYF. DNA for the CDR3: TGTGCCAGCAGCTCGCGGGTCTTCACAGATACGCAGTATTTT.

V gene TRBV6-5 combines with J gene TRBJ1-2, with D hard to call. V lost 0 bases to trimming and J lost 2 bases, with 7 bases between them. Per the germline V gene, CDR1 is MNHEY and CDR2 is SVGAGI. The CDR3 is 14 residues long. The CDR3 region has the DNA TGTGCCAGCAGTTACTCGCTACAGAACTATGGCTACACCTTC. This sequence encodes CASSYSLQNYGYTF.

V gene TRBV2 combines with J gene TRBJ2-1; the match to TRBD2 covers 7 bases. Germline lookup yields CDR1 SNHLY and CDR2 FYNNEI. V lost 5 bases and J lost 4; bases outside the gene matches: 11. The CDR3 sequence is 16 residues long. The CDR3: CASSRGGAGTYNEQFF. As DNA, the CDR3 is TGTGCCAGCAGTCGCGGGGGAGCGGGGACGTACAATGAGCAGTTCTTC. Using reference TRBV2 and TRBJ2-1 for the parts outside the CDR3, the full variable domain is EPEVTQTPSHQVTQMGQEVILRCVPISNHLYFYWYRQILGQKVEFLVSFYNNEISEKSEIFDDQFSVERPDGSNFTLKIRSTKLEDSAMYFCASSRGGAGTYNEQFFGPGTRLTVL.

This chain links TRBV9 with TRBJ1-1, with 10 bases identical to TRBD1. Germline-derived CDR1 and CDR2 are SGDLS and YYNGEE. With 3 bases clipped from V and 7 bases from J, the junction kept 3 bases outside the gene matches. This CDR3 spans 13 amino acids. The chain's CDR3 is CASSGQGAVEAFF. As DNA, the CDR3 is TGTGCCAGCAGCGGACAGGGGGCGGTTGAAGCTTTCTTT.

The gene calls are TRBV5-1 and TRBJ1-1; no clear D. Per the germline V gene, CDR1 is SGHRS and CDR2 is YFSETQ. CDR3 length equals 16 residues. The V end was cut by 4 bases, the J end by 4 bases, with 20 bases between. The CDR3 sequence is CASSLDGLRESTEAFF. The CDR3 DNA reads TGCGCCAGCAGCCTGGACGGACTAAGGGAGAGCACTGAAGCTTTCTTT.

This chain's CDR3 is CASSQDRGGGHEKLFF. DNA of the CDR3: TGCGCCAGCAGCCAAGATCGGGGCGGGGGGCATGAAAAACTGTTTTTT. The V call is TRBV4-1, the J call TRBJ1-4, with D maybe TRBD1 (6 bases). The V and J ends lost 0 bases and 6 bases respectively, with 14 bases between them. CDR1 is MGHRA and CDR2 is YSYEKL in the germline V gene. The CDR3 spans 16 residues.

CDR3 protein: CASSQVGGQGLEQYF. In DNA, the CDR3 is TGCGCCAGCAGCCAAGTAGGCGGCCAAGGTCTCGAGCAGTACTTC. This chain joins TRBV4-1 and TRBJ2-7; D is undetermined. The germline V gene has CDR1 MGHRA and CDR2 YSYEKL. This CDR3 has 15 residues. Trimming took 1 base from V and 6 from J, leaving 16 bases between them.

J is TRBJ2-7 and V is TRBV7-9; 9 bases fit TRBD1. This CDR3 contains 17 residues. In germline, CDR1 is SEHNR, CDR2 FQNEAQ (reference sequence). V was clipped by 4 bases and J by 2 bases; unmatched bases: 12. The CDR3 loop is CASSSDRGLPKAYEQYF. The CDR3 nucleotides are TGTGCCAGCAGCTCGGACAGGGGCCTTCCCAAGGCCTACGAGCAGTACTTC.

This chain joins TRBV5-1 and TRBJ1-3; 7 positions agree with TRBD1. Losses at the gene ends were 4 bases for V and 0 bases for J; bases not matched to a gene: 4. Germline V CDR1 and CDR2: SGHRS, YFSETQ. This CDR3 has 15 amino acids. The CDR3 loop reads CASSPGQLSGNTIYF. DNA of the CDR3: TGCGCCAGCAGCCCGGGACAGCTCTCTGGAAACACCATATATTTT. The variable domain in full, with the rest retrieved from reference TRBV5-1 and TRBJ1-3, is KAGVTQTPRYLIKTRGQQVTLSCSPISGHRSVSWYQQTPGQGLQFLFEYFSETQRNKGNFPGRFSGRQFSNSRSEMNVSTLELGDSALYLCASSPGQLSGNTIYFGEGSWLTVV.